What follows are 7 T cell receptor beta chains derived from one specimen sequenced in a study of blood T cell repertoires in COVID-19. Sequenced by immunoSEQ multiplex PCR; TCRdb stores in-frame clones only, minus some. The sample contains under 200,000 clones, about 85% of which appear only once. Sequencing was done on a sample of peripheral blood. The receptors stem from a woman between 65 and 79 years old with COVID-19, enrolled during active disease.

The J gene is TRBJ2-1, the V gene TRBV5-1; possible D gene TRBD2, 6 bases. Germline CDR1 and CDR2: SGHRS and YFSETQ. Trimming pared 4 bases from V and 8 bases from J, leaving 19 bases between. This CDR3 region has 15 residues. The CDR3 protein is CASSPPEGPSDEQFF. CDR3 coding DNA: TGCGCCAGCAGCCCGCCGGAGGGCCCCTCGGATGAGCAGTTCTTC.

The chain employs TRBV12-3 or TRBV12-4 and TRBJ1-2; D is uncertain. This CDR3 comprises 13 residues. Deletions cut 6 bases from V and 0 bases from J, with 8 bases between. CDR3 sequence reads: CASRRQANYGYTF. The CDR3 region has the DNA TGTGCCAGCAGGCGCCAAGCTAACTATGGCTACACCTTC.

The V and J genes are TRBV11-2 and TRBJ1-1; perhaps TRBD1 as D (6 bases). The V gene's germline CDR1 is SGHAT and CDR2 FQNNGV. The length of the CDR3 is 15 residues. The V and J ends lost 5 bases and 5 bases respectively, with 18 bases between them. CDR3 DNA sequence: TGTGCCAGCAGCCCCCTGGGAAGGGGGAGAACTGAAGCTTTCTTT. Protein sequence: CASSPLGRGRTEAFF.

The rearrangement links TRBV2 to TRBJ2-3, with D perhaps matching TRBD2 (7 bases). Trimming took off 8 bases at V and 0 bases at J, with 15 bases between the two ends. The CDR3 sequence is 15 residues long. The V gene's germline CDR1 is SNHLY and CDR2 FYNNEI. The CDR3 reads CASYNRGASTDTQYF. The CDR3 nucleotides read TGTGCCAGCTACAATCGGGGGGCTAGCACAGATACGCAGTATTTT.

This chain uses TRBV7-6 with TRBJ2-3; 9 nucleotides line up with TRBD2. V lost 5 bases, J lost 8 bases, and 14 bases stayed unmatched. The CDR3 consists of 16 residues. Per the germline V gene, CDR1 is SGHVS and CDR2 is FNYEAQ. The CDR3 spells CASSPAGGLASATQYF. Here the CDR3 DNA reads TGTGCCAGCAGCCCCGCGGGGGGACTAGCTTCAGCTACGCAGTATTTT.

This chain links TRBV5-6 with TRBJ2-2; perhaps TRBD2 as D (5 bases). CDR1 is SGHDT, CDR2 YYEEEE, per germline. The CDR3 has 15 amino acids. The ends were cut back, 2 bases at V and 4 bases at J, with 12 bases in the middle. Written as DNA, the CDR3 is TGTGCCAGCAGCTTCCCCGGACTGAGCACCGGGGAGCTGTTTTTT. Translated: CASSFPGLSTGELFF.

This clone occurred once. This chain connects TRBV4-1 to TRBJ2-7; TRBD2 aligns across 7 bases. The CDR3 consists of 16 residues. Trimming at V came to 4 bases and at J to 0 bases, leaving 9 bases not matched to a gene. In germline, CDR1 is MGHRA, CDR2 YSYEKL. The CDR3 DNA follows: TGCGCCAGCAGCCGAGCCCTAGCGGACGGCTCCTACGAGCAGTACTTC. Protein sequence: CASSRALADGSYEQYF.